This note documents a single T cell receptor (beta chain) sequence. No antigen is known for it. No base quality values were provided; no much bigger clone lies one nucleotide off. The sample is drawn from a study of T cell repertoires and Cas9 in healthy adults (dated by TCRdb to 2016 to 2019). In terms of the full investigation: Multi-effector potency, cytotoxicity and lineage determination within the CD4 and CD8 compartments were characterized for SpCas9-reactive T cells. The study looked at preexisting T cell immunity to the Streptococcus pyogenes Cas9 nuclease (SpCas9), which is used in CRISPR gene editing.

The CDR3 runs 15 residues from the cysteine to the phenylalanine. Only the CDR3 region is kept as DNA, spanning 45 bases read in frame from base 1. V lost 5 bases and J lost 0 bases; the stretch between them is 11 bases long. CDR1 and CDR2, looked up from the germline V gene, are MNHEY and SVGAGI. Healthy humans served as the donors. The receptor library was made with the immunoSEQ multiplex PCR assay. The clones in this table, taken by TCRdb from immuneACCESS, are in-frame only. Not every clone is retained; where verified, under half of the shortfall comes from an unresolved V gene, and the cause of the rest is unknown. The sample table shows more than 13,000 clones, and about nine tenths are seen once. Of the sample, approximately 2.1% is held by the ten largest clones. General findings and caveats noted by the study authors: In vitro, SpCas9-reactive regulatory T cells were reported to reduce the proliferation and function of SpCas9-reactive effector T cells.

This TCR derives from a human donor in good health. The chain employs TRBV6-5 and TRBJ1-3; perhaps TRBD1 is the D gene, with 5 bases matching. Material: Tregs (CD4+, CD25+, CD127-, CD137-, CD154-) from PBMCs; culture status not recorded. The nucleotide sequence is TGTGCCAGCAGTAGGACAACTAGCTCTGGAAACACCATATATTTT. This sequence encodes CASSRTTSSGNTIYF.